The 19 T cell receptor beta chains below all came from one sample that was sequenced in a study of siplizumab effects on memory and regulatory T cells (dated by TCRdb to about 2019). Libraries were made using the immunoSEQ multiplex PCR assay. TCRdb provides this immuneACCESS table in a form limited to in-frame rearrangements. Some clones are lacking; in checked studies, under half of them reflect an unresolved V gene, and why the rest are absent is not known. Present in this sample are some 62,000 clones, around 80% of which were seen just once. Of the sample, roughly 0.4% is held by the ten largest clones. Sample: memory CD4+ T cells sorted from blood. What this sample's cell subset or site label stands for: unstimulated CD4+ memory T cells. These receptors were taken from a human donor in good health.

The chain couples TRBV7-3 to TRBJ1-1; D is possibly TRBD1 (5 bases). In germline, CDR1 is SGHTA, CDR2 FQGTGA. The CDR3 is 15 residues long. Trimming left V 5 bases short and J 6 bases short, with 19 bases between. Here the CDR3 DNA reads TGTGCCAGCAGCCCCACCGGCCAGGGTTGGTCTGAAGCTTTCTTT. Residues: CASSPTGQGWSEAFF.

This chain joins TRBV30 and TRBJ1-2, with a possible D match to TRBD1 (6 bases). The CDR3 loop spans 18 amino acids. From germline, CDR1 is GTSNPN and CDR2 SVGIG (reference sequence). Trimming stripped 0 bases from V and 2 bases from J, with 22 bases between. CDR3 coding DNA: TGTGCCTGGAGTGTAGATATCTGGGCGGTGCAGGGGAACTATGGCTACACCTTC. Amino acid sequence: CAWSVDIWAVQGNYGYTF.

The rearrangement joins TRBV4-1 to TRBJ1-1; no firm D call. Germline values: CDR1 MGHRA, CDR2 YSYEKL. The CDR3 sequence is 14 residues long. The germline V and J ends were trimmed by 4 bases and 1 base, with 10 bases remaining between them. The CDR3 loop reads CASSPQSRNTEAFF. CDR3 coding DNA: TGCGCCAGCAGCCCCCAAAGCAGGAACACTGAAGCTTTCTTT.

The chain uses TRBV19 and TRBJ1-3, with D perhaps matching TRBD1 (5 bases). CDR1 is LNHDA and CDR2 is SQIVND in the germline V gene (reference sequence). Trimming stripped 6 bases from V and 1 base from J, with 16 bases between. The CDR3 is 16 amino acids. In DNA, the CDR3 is TGTGCCAGTAGACCACCCCAGGGAGTTTCTGGAAACACCATATATTTT. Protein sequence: CASRPPQGVSGNTIYF.

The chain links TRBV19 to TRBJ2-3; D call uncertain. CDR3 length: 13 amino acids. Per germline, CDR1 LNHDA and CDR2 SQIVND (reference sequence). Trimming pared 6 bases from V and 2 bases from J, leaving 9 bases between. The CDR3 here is CASSSSITDTQYF. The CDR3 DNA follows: TGTGCCAGTAGCTCAAGTATCACAGATACGCAGTATTTT. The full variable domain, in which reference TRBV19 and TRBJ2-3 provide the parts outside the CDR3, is DGGITQSPKYLFRKEGQNVTLSCEQNLNHDAMYWYRQDPGQGLRLIYYSQIVNDFQKGDIAEGYSVSREKKESFPLTVTSAQKNPTAFYLCASSSSITDTQYFGPGTRLTVL.

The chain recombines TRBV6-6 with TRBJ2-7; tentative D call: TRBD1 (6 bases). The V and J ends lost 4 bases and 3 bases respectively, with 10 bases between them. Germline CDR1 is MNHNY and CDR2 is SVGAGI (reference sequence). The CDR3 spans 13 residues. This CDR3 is CASSSLQGYEQYF. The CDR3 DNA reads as TGTGCCAGCAGTTCCCTACAGGGCTACGAGCAGTACTTC.

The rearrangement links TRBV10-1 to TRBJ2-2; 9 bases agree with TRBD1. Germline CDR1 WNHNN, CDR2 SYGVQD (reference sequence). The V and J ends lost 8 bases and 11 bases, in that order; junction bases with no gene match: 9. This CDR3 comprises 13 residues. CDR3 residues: CASGTGSVGELFF. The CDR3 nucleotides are TGCGCCAGCGGGACAGGGTCAGTAGGAGAGCTGTTTTTT.

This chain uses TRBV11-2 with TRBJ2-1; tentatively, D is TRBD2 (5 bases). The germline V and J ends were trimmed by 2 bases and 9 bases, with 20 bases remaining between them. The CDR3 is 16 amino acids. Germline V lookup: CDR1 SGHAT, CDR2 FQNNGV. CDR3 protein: CASSLLLPPGSGEQFF. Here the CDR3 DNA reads TGTGCCAGCAGCTTATTACTACCACCGGGGTCGGGTGAGCAGTTCTTC.

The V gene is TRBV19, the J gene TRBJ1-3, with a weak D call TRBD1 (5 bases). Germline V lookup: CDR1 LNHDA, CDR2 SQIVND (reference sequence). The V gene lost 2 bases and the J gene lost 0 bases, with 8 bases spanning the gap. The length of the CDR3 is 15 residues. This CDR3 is CASSILQGSGNTIYF. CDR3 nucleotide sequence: TGTGCCAGTAGTATACTTCAGGGCTCTGGAAACACCATATATTTT. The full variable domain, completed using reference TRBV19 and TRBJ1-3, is DGGITQSPKYLFRKEGQNVTLSCEQNLNHDAMYWYRQDPGQGLRLIYYSQIVNDFQKGDIAEGYSVSREKKESFPLTVTSAQKNPTAFYLCASSILQGSGNTIYFGEGSWLTVV.

CDR3 sequence reads: CASSFGAVHEQYF. CDR3 sequence (DNA): TGTGCCAGCAGCTTTGGGGCAGTCCACGAGCAGTACTTC. The chain combines TRBV7-9 with TRBJ2-7; D is perhaps TRBD1 (5 bases). CDR3 length equals 13 residues. The germline V and J ends were trimmed by 3 bases and 5 bases, with 11 bases remaining between them. CDR1 and CDR2 (germline): SEHNR, FQNEAQ (reference sequence).

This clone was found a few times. The CDR3 loop is CASSPGGSGGRQNEQFF. The CDR3 bases are TGTGCCAGCAGCCCAGGGGGTAGCGGGGGCCGTCAGAATGAGCAGTTCTTC. The rearrangement links TRBV7-2 to TRBJ2-1, with 9 bases lining up with TRBD2. The germline CDR1 and CDR2 sequences are SGHTA and FQGNSA. The CDR3 runs to 17 residues. V lost 5 bases, J lost 7 bases, and 15 bases stayed unmatched.

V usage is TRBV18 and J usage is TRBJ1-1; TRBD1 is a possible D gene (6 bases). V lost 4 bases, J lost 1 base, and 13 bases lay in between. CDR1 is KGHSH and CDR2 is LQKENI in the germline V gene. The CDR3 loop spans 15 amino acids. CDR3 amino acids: CASSLQQGENTEAFF. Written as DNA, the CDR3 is TGTGCCAGCTCACTCCAACAGGGAGAGAACACTGAAGCTTTCTTT.

CDR3 in amino acids: CASRTTGNTIYF. CDR3 sequence (DNA): TGTGCCAGCAGAACAACTGGAAACACCATATATTTT. V usage is TRBV6-5 and J usage is TRBJ1-3; no reliable D call. The V and J ends lost 6 bases and 2 bases respectively, with 5 bases between them. Germline-derived CDR1 and CDR2 are MNHEY and SVGAGI. CDR3 length: 12 amino acids.

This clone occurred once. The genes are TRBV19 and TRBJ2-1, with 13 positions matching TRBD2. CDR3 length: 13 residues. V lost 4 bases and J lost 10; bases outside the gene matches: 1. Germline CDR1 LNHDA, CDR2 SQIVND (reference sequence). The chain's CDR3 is CASSTGLAGEQFF. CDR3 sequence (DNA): TGTGCCAGTAGTACGGGACTAGCGGGAGAGCAGTTCTTC.

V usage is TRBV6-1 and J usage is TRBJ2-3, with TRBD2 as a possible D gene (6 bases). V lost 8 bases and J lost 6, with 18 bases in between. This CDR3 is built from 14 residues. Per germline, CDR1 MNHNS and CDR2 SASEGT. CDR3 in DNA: TGTGCCAGCTCCGCGGCGGGGTCCTGGGATACGCAGTATTTT. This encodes CASSAAGSWDTQYF.

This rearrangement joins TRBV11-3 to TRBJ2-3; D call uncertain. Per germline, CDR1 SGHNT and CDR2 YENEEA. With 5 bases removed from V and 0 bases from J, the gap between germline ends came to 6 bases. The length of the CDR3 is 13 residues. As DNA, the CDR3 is TGTGCCAGCAGCCTGGGGAGCACAGATACGCAGTATTTT. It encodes CASSLGSTDTQYF.

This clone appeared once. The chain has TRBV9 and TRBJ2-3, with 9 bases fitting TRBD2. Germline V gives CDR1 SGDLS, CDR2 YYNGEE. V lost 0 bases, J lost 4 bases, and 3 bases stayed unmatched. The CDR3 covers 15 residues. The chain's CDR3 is CASSVGTSAADTQYF. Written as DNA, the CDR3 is TGTGCCAGCAGCGTAGGGACTAGCGCCGCAGATACGCAGTATTTT.

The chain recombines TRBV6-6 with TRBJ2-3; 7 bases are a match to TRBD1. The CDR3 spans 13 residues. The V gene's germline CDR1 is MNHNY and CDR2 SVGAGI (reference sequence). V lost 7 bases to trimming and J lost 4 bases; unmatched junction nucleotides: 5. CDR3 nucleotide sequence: TGTGCCAGCAATAACAGGGGAGCAGATACGCAGTATTTT. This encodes CASNNRGADTQYF.

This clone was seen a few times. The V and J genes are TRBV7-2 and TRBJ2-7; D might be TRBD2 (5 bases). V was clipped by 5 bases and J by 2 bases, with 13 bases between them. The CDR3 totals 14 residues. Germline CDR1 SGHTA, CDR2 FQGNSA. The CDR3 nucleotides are TGTGCCAGCAGCCAGAGGGCTAACACCTACGAGCAGTACTTC. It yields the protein CASSQRANTYEQYF.